These 32 T cell receptor beta chains came from one sample sequenced in a study of Ad26.COV2.S vaccination and SARS-CoV-2 variants. Generated by immunoSEQ multiplex PCR, the TCRdb table keeps only in-frame clones and is missing some. The sample comprises 350,000 to 500,000 clones, less than 95% of which are singletons, and approximately 4.3% rests with the top ten. Treatment meaning: about 20 received Ad26.COV2.S at low or high dose, single or two shots; about five received placebo; per-sample allocation not given. The samples date from day 63 after the first vaccine or placebo injection. The input for sequencing was peripheral blood, taken in a trial of Ad26.COV2.S vaccine versus placebo. The receptors derive from a person aged 18-65 years who received the Ad26.COV2.S COVID-19 vaccine or a placebo.

The V gene is TRBV28, the J gene TRBJ2-7; D ambiguous. Germline CDR1 MDHEN, CDR2 SYDVKM. The CDR3 length is 13 residues. Trimming took 7 bases from V and 5 from J, leaving 15 bases between them. CDR3 region: CASIVALGDEQYF. Here the CDR3 DNA reads TGTGCCAGCATCGTAGCTCTAGGCGACGAGCAGTACTTC.

The CDR3 sequence is CASSGQDLSYEQYF. Written as DNA, the CDR3 is TGTGCCAGCAGTGGACAGGACCTCTCCTACGAGCAGTACTTC. The genes are TRBV2 and TRBJ2-7; a weak D match, TRBD1 (6 bases). This CDR3 is 14 amino acids long. Trimming removed 4 bases at V and 0 bases at J, with 10 bases between. CDR1 is SNHLY, CDR2 FYNNEI, per germline.

This chain links TRBV10-3 with TRBJ1-6; the match to TRBD1 covers 7 bases. Trimming at V came to 10 bases and at J to 6 bases, leaving 6 bases not matched to a gene. CDR3 length: 13 amino acids. Per germline, CDR1 ENHRY and CDR2 SYGVKD. Here the CDR3 reads CATQGEGNSPLHF. CDR3 nucleotide sequence: TGTGCCACTCAGGGGGAGGGTAATTCACCCCTCCACTTT.

The chain uses TRBV5-4 and TRBJ2-5; the D gene could be TRBD1 or TRBD2 (5 bases each). The germline V and J ends were trimmed by 0 bases and 5 bases, with 14 bases remaining between them. CDR1 and CDR2 (germline): SGHNT, YYREEE (reference sequence). CDR3 length equals 15 residues. The CDR3 here is CASSLDTQGVETQYF. The CDR3 coding sequence is TGTGCCAGCAGCTTGGATACCCAGGGAGTGGAGACCCAGTACTTC.

This sequence joins TRBV25-1 and TRBJ2-1; D is possibly TRBD1 (6 bases). Germline CDR1 reads MGHDK; CDR2 reads SYGVNS. CDR3 size: 15 residues. Trimming stripped 8 bases from V and 2 bases from J, with 16 bases between. The chain's CDR3 is CASRRRDTPYNEQFF. CDR3 bases: TGTGCCAGCCGCCGCCGGGACACTCCCTACAATGAGCAGTTCTTC. The full variable domain, completed using reference TRBV25-1 and TRBJ2-1, is EADIYQTPRYLVIGTGKKITLECSQTMGHDKMYWYQQDPGMELHLIHYSYGVNSTEKGDLSSESTVSRIRTEHFPLTLESARPSHTSQYLCASRRRDTPYNEQFFGPGTRLTVL.

This clone is a singleton in its sample. The rearrangement uses TRBV7-9 and TRBJ2-2; TRBD2 aligns across 9 bases. Germline V gives CDR1 SEHNR, CDR2 FQNEAQ (reference sequence). The ends lost 5 bases at V and 4 bases at J; junction bases unmatched: 8. The CDR3 is 16 amino acids. CDR3 sequence reads: CASSRPSGRFTGELFF. Written as DNA, the CDR3 is TGTGCCAGCAGCCGCCCGAGCGGGAGGTTCACCGGGGAGCTGTTTTTT.

The V gene is TRBV4-2, the J gene TRBJ2-7, with D hard to call. The germline V gene has CDR1 LGHNA and CDR2 YNFKEQ. The length of the CDR3 is 15 residues. V lost 0 bases and J lost 0, with 9 bases in between. CDR3 loop: CASSQEGGSSYEQYF. The CDR3 nucleotides read TGTGCCAGCAGCCAAGAGGGCGGAAGCTCCTACGAGCAGTACTTC.

The CDR3 loop reads CASRTTGVYEQYF. DNA for the CDR3: TGTGCCAGCAGAACCACAGGCGTTTACGAGCAGTACTTC. This chain uses TRBV28 with TRBJ2-7, with D perhaps TRBD1 (5 bases). Germline CDR1 is MDHEN and CDR2 is SYDVKM. Trimming took 6 bases from V and 4 from J, leaving 13 bases between them. CDR3 length equals 13 residues.

V and J are TRBV27 and TRBJ1-4; no clear D. V lost 6 bases, J lost 7 bases, and 18 bases lay in between. The length of the CDR3 is 15 residues. The germline V gene encodes CDR1 MNHEY and CDR2 SMNVEV (reference sequence). Here the CDR3 reads CASSRSTDLGEKLFF. For the CDR3, the DNA is TGTGCCAGCAGCCGCTCGACGGACTTAGGTGAAAAACTGTTTTTT.

V and J are TRBV6-1 and TRBJ1-2, with a possible D match to TRBD1 (5 bases). CDR1 and CDR2 (germline): MNHNS, SASEGT. The V end lost 3 bases, the J end lost 5 bases, and 7 bases lay between the germline ends. The CDR3 runs to 12 residues. The CDR3 DNA is TGTGCCAGCAGTGAGGGGGGGTATGGCTACACCTTC. Its protein is CASSEGGYGYTF.

This clone occurred once. The chain combines TRBV20-1 with TRBJ2-1; 14 nucleotides match TRBD2. J gave up 1 base and V 3 bases, and 5 bases lay outside the gene matches. Germline V gene data show CDR1 as DFQATT and CDR2 as SNEGSKA (reference sequence). This CDR3 spans 17 amino acids. CDR3 sequence (DNA): TGCAGTGCTAGTAAGACTAGCGGGAGGGGGTCCTACAATGAGCAGTTCTTC. Translated: CSASKTSGRGSYNEQFF.

V gene TRBV27 combines with J gene TRBJ1-6; 7 nucleotides agree with TRBD1. The CDR3 consists of 15 residues. Germline assignment: CDR1 MNHEY and CDR2 SMNVEV (reference sequence). J was trimmed by 9 bases and V by 1 base; bases with no gene match: 6. CDR3 bases: TGTGCCAGCAGTTTATGGCGACAGGGTGGTTCACCCCTCCACTTT. Translating gives CASSLWRQGGSPLHF.

The V gene is TRBV4-3, the J gene TRBJ2-3; possible D gene TRBD2, 6 bases. The germline CDR1 and CDR2 sequences are LGHNA and YSLEER. V dropped 0 bases and J dropped 7 bases, with 14 bases sitting between them. The CDR3 extends over 15 amino acids. The CDR3 reads CASSQDRSGTYTQYF. The CDR3 nucleotides are TGCGCCAGCAGCCAAGATCGGTCTGGGACTTATACGCAGTATTTT.

This sequence joins TRBV19 and TRBJ2-1, with 10 positions matching TRBD1. The CDR3 has 15 residues. V trimming: 5 bases; J trimming: 4 bases; junction bases outside the gene matches: 5. The germline CDR1 and CDR2 sequences are LNHDA and SQIVND (reference sequence). In DNA form, the CDR3 reads TGTGCCAGTAGTGCCGGGACAGGGGTTTACAATGAGCAGTTCTTC. Protein: CASSAGTGVYNEQFF.

The chain is built from TRBV28 and TRBJ2-3; D is unclear. Per germline, CDR1 MDHEN and CDR2 SYDVKM. This CDR3 comprises 13 residues. The V gene lost 2 bases and the J gene lost 1 base, with 4 bases spanning the gap. The CDR3 nucleotides read TGTGCCAGCAGTTTAGGTGGCACAGATACGCAGTATTTT. Translating gives CASSLGGTDTQYF.

V is TRBV13 and J is TRBJ1-2, with 9 bases identical to TRBD1. There are 14 residues in the CDR3. Losses at the gene ends were 5 bases for V and 8 bases for J; bases not matched to a gene: 9. CDR1 and CDR2 from the germline V gene are PRHDT and FYEKMQ (reference sequence). The CDR3 DNA reads as TGTGCCAGCAGCCATCTCGGGACAGGGCACGGCTACACCTTC. Translating it yields CASSHLGTGHGYTF. Looking up the rest from reference TRBV13 and TRBJ1-2 gives the full variable domain: AAGVIQSPRHLIKEKRETATLKCYPIPRHDTVYWYQQGPGQDPQFLISFYEKMQSDKGSIPDRFSAQQFSDYHSELNMSSLELGDSALYFCASSHLGTGHGYTFGSGTRLTVV.

V usage is TRBV7-9 and J usage is TRBJ1-1; unclear D gene. This CDR3 comprises 13 residues. Germline CDR1 is SEHNR and CDR2 is FQNEAQ (reference sequence). V lost 5 bases and J lost 11, with 18 bases in between. The CDR3 spells CASSPLSEQRAFF. The CDR3, as DNA: TGTGCCAGCAGCCCCCTTTCGGAACAGAGGGCTTTCTTT. Full variable domain (outside the CDR3, taken from reference TRBV7-9 and TRBJ1-1): DTGVSQNPRHKITKRGQNVTFRCDPISEHNRLYWYRQTLGQGPEFLTYFQNEAQLEKSRLLSDRFSAERPKGSFSTLEIQRTEQGDSAMYLCASSPLSEQRAFFGQGTRLTVV.

V gene TRBV28 combines with J gene TRBJ1-5; D perhaps matches TRBD1 (6 bases). The CDR3 length is 13 residues. V was trimmed by 2 bases and J by 5 bases, leaving 7 bases between them. Germline lookup yields CDR1 MDHEN and CDR2 SYDVKM. This CDR3 reads CASSLTGYQPQHF. The CDR3 region has the DNA TGTGCCAGCAGTTTAACAGGGTATCAGCCCCAGCATTTT.

The chain employs TRBV2 and TRBJ1-2; a weak D match, TRBD1 (5 bases). This CDR3 spans 15 amino acids. Trimming removed 0 bases from V and 4 bases from J, with 12 bases in between. CDR1 SNHLY and CDR2 FYNNEI come from the germline V gene. The CDR3 reads CASSEAGEMLYGYTF. DNA of the CDR3: TGTGCCAGCAGTGAAGCAGGGGAGATGCTCTATGGCTACACCTTC.

Comment on this clone: One end of the junction varies from germline; a read error may be responsible. The rearrangement uses TRBV4-3 and TRBJ2-7, with TRBD2 matching over 10 bases. The CDR3 has 15 residues. Germline values: CDR1 LGHNA, CDR2 YSLEER. The CDR3 loop reads CASSQGAGGLYEQYF. DNA for the CDR3: TGCGCCAGCAGCCAAGGAGCGGGAGGGCTCTACGAACAGTACTTC.

The J gene is TRBJ2-1, the V gene TRBV2; 9 nucleotides line up with TRBD2. J gave up 8 bases and V 7 bases, and 15 bases lay outside the gene matches. This CDR3 region has 16 residues. Germline V lookup: CDR1 SNHLY, CDR2 FYNNEI. DNA of the CDR3: TGTGCCAGCACCTTTTCGCCGATAGCGGGAGCTGATGAGCAGTTCTTC. This encodes CASTFSPIAGADEQFF.

The chain joins TRBV28 to TRBJ2-3; D unresolved. V shed 8 bases and J shed 13 bases, with 16 bases lying between them. Germline values: CDR1 MDHEN, CDR2 SYDVKM. The CDR3 runs 11 residues. CDR3 nucleotides: TGTGCCAGCTGGGGTGGCAGGATAAAGTATTTT. It codes for CASWGGRIKYF. Complete variable domain (other parts from reference TRBV28 and TRBJ2-3): DVKVTQSSRYLVKRTGEKVFLECVQDMDHENMFWYRQDPGLGLRLIYFSYDVKMKEKGDIPEGYSVSREKKERFSLILESASTNQTSMYLCASWGGRIKYFGPGTRLTVL.

The chain recombines TRBV5-5 with TRBJ2-5; D gene ambiguous. The CDR3 has 18 residues. Germline CDR1 and CDR2: SGHKS and YYEKEE (reference sequence). V lost 1 base, J lost 1 base, and 20 bases lay in between. CDR3 sequence: CASSLNDWSFLGQETQYF. In nucleotides, the CDR3 is TGTGCCAGCAGCTTGAACGACTGGTCCTTCCTCGGCCAAGAGACCCAGTACTTC.

This rearrangement joins TRBV7-3 to TRBJ1-6; TRBD1 agrees at 10 bases. Germline V gene data show CDR1 as SGHTA and CDR2 as FQGTGA. The trim removed 5 bases at V and 4 bases at J, leaving 5 bases unmatched. The CDR3 loop spans 16 amino acids. Here the CDR3 DNA reads TGTGCCAGCAGCCGGACAGGGGGTTGGTATAATTCACCCCTCCACTTT. As protein: CASSRTGGWYNSPLHF.

This clone was seen once. The chain couples TRBV5-1 to TRBJ2-4, with no clear D. CDR1 and CDR2 from the germline V gene are SGHRS and YFSETQ. The CDR3 runs 16 residues. V was shortened by 0 bases and J by 0 bases, with 10 bases between the two germline ends. The CDR3 DNA sequence: TGCGCCAGCAGCTTGGATCCGAACGTAGCCAAAAACATTCAGTACTTC. This translates into CASSLDPNVAKNIQYF.

As to this clone: Within the sample, other DNA sequences also encode this same CDR3. V usage is TRBV7-3 and J usage is TRBJ2-5; D is perhaps TRBD2 (5 bases). Between the trimmed V and J ends, which lost 5 bases and 5 bases, there was a span of 12 bases. The CDR3 sequence is 13 residues long. The germline V gene has CDR1 SGHTA and CDR2 FQGTGA. CDR3 residues: CASSLQPGETQYF. The CDR3 DNA sequence: TGTGCCAGCAGCCTACAGCCGGGGGAGACCCAGTACTTC.

The chain recombines TRBV7-2 with TRBJ1-5, with D hard to call. V was trimmed by 5 bases and J by 2 bases, leaving 13 bases between them. This CDR3 has 15 amino acids. Germline CDR1 reads SGHTA; CDR2 reads FQGNSA. This chain's CDR3 is CASSKGYSGNQPQHF. For the CDR3, the DNA is TGTGCCAGCAGCAAAGGGTATTCGGGCAATCAGCCCCAGCATTTT.

This chain links TRBV7-3 with TRBJ2-2; D is unresolved. The CDR3 runs 13 residues. The V gene's germline CDR1 is SGHTA and CDR2 FQGTGA. Trimming stripped 5 bases from V and 4 bases from J, with 8 bases between. The CDR3, as DNA: TGTGCCAGCAGCCTCGGATCCACCGGGGAGCTGTTTTTT. It codes for CASSLGSTGELFF.

The V gene is TRBV21-1, the J gene TRBJ2-3; the tabulated D call, TRBD2, remains unverified against the DNA. TRBV21-1 is marked as a pseudogene. The CDR3 loop spans 16 amino acids. The CDR3 coding sequence is TGTGCCAGCAGCCCGCACCCTAGCGAAGGCACAGATACGCAGTATTTT. Translated: CASSPHPSEGTDTQYF.

This CDR3 reads CASSLPRISGANVLTF. The DNA of the CDR3 is TGTGCCAGCAGCTTGCCAAGAATCTCTGGGGCCAACGTCCTGACTTTC. The genes are TRBV5-4 and TRBJ2-6; the D is unclear. This CDR3 is built from 16 residues. Per germline, CDR1 SGHNT and CDR2 YYREEE (reference sequence). Between the trimmed V and J ends, which lost 1 base and 0 bases, there was a span of 8 bases. The full variable domain, its missing parts supplied by reference TRBV5-4 and TRBJ2-6, is ETGVTQSPTHLIKTRGQQVTLRCSSQSGHNTVSWYQQALGQGPQFIFQYYREEENGRGNFPPRFSGLQFPNYSSELNVNALELDDSALYLCASSLPRISGANVLTFGAGSRLTVL.

In regard to this clone: The sample contains more than one DNA sequence encoding this CDR3. The chain has TRBV18 and TRBJ1-5; 9 nucleotides align to TRBD1. The CDR3 contains 15 residues. Germline assignment: CDR1 KGHSH and CDR2 LQKENI. J gave up 3 bases and V 3 bases, and 3 bases lay outside the gene matches. The CDR3 DNA is TGTGCCAGCTCACCGTGGACAGGGGTCAATCAGCCCCAGCATTTT. Translated, it gives CASSPWTGVNQPQHF.

The count of this clone is one. The genes are TRBV19 and TRBJ2-5, with 8 bases matching TRBD2. The CDR3 totals 15 residues. CDR1 and CDR2 from the germline V gene are LNHDA and SQIVND (reference sequence). After removal of 5 bases from V and 5 bases from J, the junction contained 10 bases not matched to a gene. The CDR3 bases are TGTGCCAGTAGTTTGAAGCGGGAGATCCCCGAGACCCAGTACTTC. Its translation is CASSLKREIPETQYF.